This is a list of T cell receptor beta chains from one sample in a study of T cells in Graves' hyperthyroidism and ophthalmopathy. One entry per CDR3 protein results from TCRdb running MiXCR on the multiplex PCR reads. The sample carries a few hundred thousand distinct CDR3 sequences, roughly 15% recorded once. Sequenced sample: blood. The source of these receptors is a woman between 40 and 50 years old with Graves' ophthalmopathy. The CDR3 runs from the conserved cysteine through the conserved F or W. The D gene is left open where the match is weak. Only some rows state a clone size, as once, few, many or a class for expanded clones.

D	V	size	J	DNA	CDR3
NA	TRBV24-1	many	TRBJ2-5	TGTGCCACCAGTGATACCAGGAGCAGGGAGACCCAGTACTTC	CATSDTRSRETQYF
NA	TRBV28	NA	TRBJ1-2	TGTGCCAGCAGTTTGCGGACCAGCTATGGCTACACCTTC	CASSLRTSYGYTF
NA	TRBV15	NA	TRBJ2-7	TGTGCCACCAGCAGGAACAGCCTCGGGGAGCAGTACTTC	CATSRNSLGEQYF
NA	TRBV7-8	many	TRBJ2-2	TGTGCCAGCAGCACTCACACAGGGCCCGGGGAGCTGTTTTTT	CASSTHTGPGELFF
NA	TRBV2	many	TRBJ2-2	TGTGCCAGCAGAGAAGCGGGACAGGTCGTCAACACCGGGGAGCTGTTTTTT	CASREAGQVVNTGELFF
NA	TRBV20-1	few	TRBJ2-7	TGCAGTGCTAGAGATACAGGGTCCACCTACGAGCAGTACTTC	CSARDTGSTYEQYF
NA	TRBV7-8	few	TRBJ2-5	TGTGCCAGCAGCCCCATGGGGGGGCCCCAAGAGACCCAGTACTTC	CASSPMGGPQETQYF
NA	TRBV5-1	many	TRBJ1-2	TGCGCCAGCCGAGCTTCCTTACAGGATGGCTACACCTTC	CASRASLQDGYTF
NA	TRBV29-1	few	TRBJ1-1	TGCAGCTCGGACGGATACACTGAAGCTTTCTTT	CSSDGYTEAFF
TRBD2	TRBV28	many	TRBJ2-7	TGTGCCAGCAGCTCCCTAGGGACTAGCGGGAGCGAGCAGTACTTC	CASSSLGTSGSEQYF
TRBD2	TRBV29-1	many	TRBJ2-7	TGCAGCGTGGTCGGGCTAGCGGGAAACTACGAGCAGTACTTC	CSVVGLAGNYEQYF
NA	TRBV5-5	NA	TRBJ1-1	TGTGCCAGCAGCTTGGAGGGGTGGACTGAAGCTTTCTTT	CASSLEGWTEAFF
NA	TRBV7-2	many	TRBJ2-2	TGTGCCAGCAGCCTTACAGCAAACACCGGGGAGCTGTTTTTT	CASSLTANTGELFF
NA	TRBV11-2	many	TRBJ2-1	TGTGCCAGCAGCTTAGATCGGGCTAGCAATGAGCAGTTCTTC	CASSLDRASNEQFF
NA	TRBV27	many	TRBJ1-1	TGTGCCAGCAAAACCGGAGCCACTGAAGCTTTCTTT	CASKTGATEAFF
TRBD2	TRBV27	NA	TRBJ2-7	TGTGCCAGCTCAAGGACTAGCGGGGCTGTACACGAGCAGTACTTC	CASSRTSGAVHEQYF
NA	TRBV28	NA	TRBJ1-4	TGTGCCAGCAGTTTAAACGGGGCGAATGAAAAACTGTTTTTT	CASSLNGANEKLFF
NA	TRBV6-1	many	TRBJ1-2	TGTGCCAGCGCTACAGGCTTTTCCAACTATGGCTACACCTTC	CASATGFSNYGYTF
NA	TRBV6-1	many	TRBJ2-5	TGTGCCAGCACGGCAGCCTACCAAGAGACCCAGTACTTC	CASTAAYQETQYF
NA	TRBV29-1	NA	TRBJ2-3	TGCAGCGAGATAGGGTCCCCCCATAGCACAGATACGCAGTATTTT	CSEIGSPHSTDTQYF
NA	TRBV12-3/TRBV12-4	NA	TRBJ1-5	TGTGCCAGCACCTCCGGCTGGGGAGTTAATCAGCCCCAGCATTTT	CASTSGWGVNQPQHF
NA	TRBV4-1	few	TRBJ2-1	TGCGCCAGCAGCCAAGGGTCCTCAGGGTTTTACAATGAGCAGTTCTTC	CASSQGSSGFYNEQFF
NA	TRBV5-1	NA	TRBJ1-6	TGCGCCAGCAGCTGGAACTCTAATTCACCCCTCCACTTT	CASSWNSNSPLHF
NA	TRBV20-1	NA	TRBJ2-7	TGCAGTGCTGCCCCAGGGGGGGCGGGACGGGGAGAGCAGTACTTC	CSAAPGGAGRGEQYF
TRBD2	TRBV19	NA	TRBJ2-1	TGTGCCACCAAGCGGGAGGGGTCCTACAATGAGCAGTTCTTC	CATKREGSYNEQFF
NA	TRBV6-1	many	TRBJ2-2	TGTGCCAGCAGTGACCGGCCTTGGGGCGAGAACACCGGGGAGCTGTTTTTT	CASSDRPWGENTGELFF